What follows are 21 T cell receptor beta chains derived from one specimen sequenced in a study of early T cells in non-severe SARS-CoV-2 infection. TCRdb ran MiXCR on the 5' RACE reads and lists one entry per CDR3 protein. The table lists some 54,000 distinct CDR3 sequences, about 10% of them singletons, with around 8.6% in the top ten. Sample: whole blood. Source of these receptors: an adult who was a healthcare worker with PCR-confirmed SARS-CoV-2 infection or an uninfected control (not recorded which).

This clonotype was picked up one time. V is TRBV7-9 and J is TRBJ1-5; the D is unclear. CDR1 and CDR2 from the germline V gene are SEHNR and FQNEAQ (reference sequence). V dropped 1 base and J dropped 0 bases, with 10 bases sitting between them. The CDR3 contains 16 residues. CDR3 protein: CASSLVGQYSNQPQHF. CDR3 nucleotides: TGTGCCAGCAGCTTAGTTGGGCAGTATAGCAATCAGCCCCAGCATTTT.

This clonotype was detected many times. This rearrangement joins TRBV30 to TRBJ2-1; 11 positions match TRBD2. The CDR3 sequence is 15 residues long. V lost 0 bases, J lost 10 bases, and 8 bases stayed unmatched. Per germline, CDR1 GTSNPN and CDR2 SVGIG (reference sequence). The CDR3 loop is CAWSVLLAGAEEQFF. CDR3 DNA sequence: TGTGCCTGGAGTGTACTACTAGCGGGAGCGGAAGAGCAGTTCTTC.

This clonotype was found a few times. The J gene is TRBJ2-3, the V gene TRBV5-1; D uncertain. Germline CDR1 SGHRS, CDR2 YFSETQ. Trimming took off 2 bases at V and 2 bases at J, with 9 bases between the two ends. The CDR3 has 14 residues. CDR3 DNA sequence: TGCGCCAGCAGCTTCAGAACAGTCACAGATACGCAGTATTTT. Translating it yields CASSFRTVTDTQYF.

The CDR3 region has the DNA TGTGCCAGCAGGTGGGGAGTAGCCAGCACAGATACGCAGTATTTT. Its protein product is CASRWGVASTDTQYF. This chain connects TRBV5-5 to TRBJ2-3, with D tentatively TRBD2 (5 bases). V was trimmed by 5 bases and J by 0 bases, leaving 13 bases between them. The CDR3 has 15 residues. Germline V gives CDR1 SGHKS, CDR2 YYEKEE (reference sequence).

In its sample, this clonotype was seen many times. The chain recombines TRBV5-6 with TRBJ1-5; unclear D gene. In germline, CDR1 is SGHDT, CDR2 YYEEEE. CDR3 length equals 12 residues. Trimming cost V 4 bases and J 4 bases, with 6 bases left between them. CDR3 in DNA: TGTGCCAGCAGCGGGATGAATCAGCCCCAGCATTTT. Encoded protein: CASSGMNQPQHF.

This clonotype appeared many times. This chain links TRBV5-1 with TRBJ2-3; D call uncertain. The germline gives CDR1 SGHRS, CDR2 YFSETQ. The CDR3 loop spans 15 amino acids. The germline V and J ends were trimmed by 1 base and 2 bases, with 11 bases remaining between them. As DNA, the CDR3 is TGCGCCAGCAGCTTGTCTGACTTCCTCACAGATACGCAGTATTTT. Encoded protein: CASSLSDFLTDTQYF.

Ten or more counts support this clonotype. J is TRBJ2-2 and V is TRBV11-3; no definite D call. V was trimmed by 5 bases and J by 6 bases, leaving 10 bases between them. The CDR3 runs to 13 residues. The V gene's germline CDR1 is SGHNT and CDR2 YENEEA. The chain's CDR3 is CASSLLVAGELFF. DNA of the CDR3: TGTGCCAGCAGCCTGCTCGTGGCCGGGGAGCTGTTTTTT.

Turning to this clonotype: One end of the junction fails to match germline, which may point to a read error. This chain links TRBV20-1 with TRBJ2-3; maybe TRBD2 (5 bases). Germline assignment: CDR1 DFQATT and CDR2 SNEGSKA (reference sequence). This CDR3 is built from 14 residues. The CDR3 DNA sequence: TGCAGTACTAGAGATTCTAGGCTTGACGATACGCAGTATTTT. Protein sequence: CSTRDSRLDDTQYF.

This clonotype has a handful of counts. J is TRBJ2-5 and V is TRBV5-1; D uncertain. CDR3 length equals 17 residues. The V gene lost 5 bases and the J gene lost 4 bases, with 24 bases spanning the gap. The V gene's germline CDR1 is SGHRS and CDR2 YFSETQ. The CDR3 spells CASRARVGNLIPETQYF. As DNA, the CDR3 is TGCGCCAGCAGGGCAAGGGTCGGCAACCTTATCCCAGAGACCCAGTACTTC.

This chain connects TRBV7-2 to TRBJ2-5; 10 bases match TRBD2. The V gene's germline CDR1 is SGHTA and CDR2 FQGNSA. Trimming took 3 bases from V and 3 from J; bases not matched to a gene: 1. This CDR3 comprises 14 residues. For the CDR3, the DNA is TGTGCCAGCAGCTTGGGACTAGCGAAAGAGACCCAGTACTTC. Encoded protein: CASSLGLAKETQYF.

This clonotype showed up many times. The CDR3 is CSVEDYSSNEQFF. CDR3 bases: TGCAGCGTTGAGGACTATTCTTCAAATGAGCAGTTCTTC. The chain links TRBV29-1 to TRBJ2-1, with a tentative D call TRBD2 (6 bases). The CDR3 is 13 amino acids. Germline V gene lookup returns CDR1 SQVTM and CDR2 ANQGSEA. Trimming removed 3 bases from V and 7 bases from J, with 13 bases in between.

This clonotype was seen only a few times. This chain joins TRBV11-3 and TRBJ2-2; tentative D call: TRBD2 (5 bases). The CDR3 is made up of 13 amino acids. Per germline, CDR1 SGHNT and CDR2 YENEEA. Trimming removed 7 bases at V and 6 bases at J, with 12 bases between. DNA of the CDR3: TGTGCCAGCACCGAGGGAAGGTCCGGGGAGCTGTTTTTT. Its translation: CASTEGRSGELFF.

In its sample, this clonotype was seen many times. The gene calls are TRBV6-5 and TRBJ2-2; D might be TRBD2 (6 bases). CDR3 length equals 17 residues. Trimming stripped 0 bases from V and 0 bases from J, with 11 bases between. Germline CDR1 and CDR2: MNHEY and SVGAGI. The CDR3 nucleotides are TGTGCCAGCAGTTACTCGAGCGGGTACGCGAACACCGGGGAGCTGTTTTTT. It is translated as CASSYSSGYANTGELFF.

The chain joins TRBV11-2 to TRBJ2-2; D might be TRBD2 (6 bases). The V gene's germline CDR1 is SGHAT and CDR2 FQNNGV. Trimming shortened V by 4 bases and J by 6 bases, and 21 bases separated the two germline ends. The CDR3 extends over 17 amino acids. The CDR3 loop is CASSSGPGLVAAGELFF. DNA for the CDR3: TGTGCCAGCAGCTCCGGACCGGGCCTAGTAGCGGCCGGGGAGCTGTTTTTT.

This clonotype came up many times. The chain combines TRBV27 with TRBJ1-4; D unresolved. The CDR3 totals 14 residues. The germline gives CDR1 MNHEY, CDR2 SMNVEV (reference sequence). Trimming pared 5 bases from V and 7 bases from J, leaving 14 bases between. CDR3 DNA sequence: TGTGCCAGCAGTCTCACTCAAGGGCGTGAAAAACTGTTTTTT. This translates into CASSLTQGREKLFF.

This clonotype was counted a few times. CDR3 in DNA: TGTGCCAGTCGGGACAGAAACTACGAGCAGTACTTC. Translated, it gives CASRDRNYEQYF. This chain uses TRBV3-1 with TRBJ2-7, with 7 nucleotides matching TRBD1. There are 12 residues in the CDR3. Germline V lookup: CDR1 LGHDT, CDR2 YNNKEL (reference sequence). Trimming at V came to 9 bases and at J to 3 bases, leaving 5 bases not matched to a gene.

Here the CDR3 reads CASRQGPDTQYF. CDR3 bases: TGCGCCAGCAGACAGGGCCCAGATACGCAGTATTTT. This sequence joins TRBV5-1 and TRBJ2-3, with a tentative D call TRBD1 (6 bases). The CDR3 totals 12 residues. V was cut by 5 bases and J by 4 bases, with 8 bases left in between. Germline loops: CDR1 SGHRS, CDR2 YFSETQ.

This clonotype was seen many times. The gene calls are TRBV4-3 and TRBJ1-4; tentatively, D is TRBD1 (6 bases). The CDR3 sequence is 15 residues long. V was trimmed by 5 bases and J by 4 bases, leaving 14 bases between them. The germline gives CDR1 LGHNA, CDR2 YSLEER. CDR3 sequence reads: CASSTRTEHNEKLFF. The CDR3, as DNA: TGCGCCAGCAGCACCCGGACAGAACATAATGAAAAACTGTTTTTT.

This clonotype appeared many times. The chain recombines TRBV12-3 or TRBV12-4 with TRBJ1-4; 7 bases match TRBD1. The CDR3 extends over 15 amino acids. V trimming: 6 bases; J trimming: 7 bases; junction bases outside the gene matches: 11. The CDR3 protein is CASSFMTGLREKLFF. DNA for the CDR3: TGTGCCAGCAGCTTCATGACAGGGTTGCGTGAAAAACTGTTTTTT.

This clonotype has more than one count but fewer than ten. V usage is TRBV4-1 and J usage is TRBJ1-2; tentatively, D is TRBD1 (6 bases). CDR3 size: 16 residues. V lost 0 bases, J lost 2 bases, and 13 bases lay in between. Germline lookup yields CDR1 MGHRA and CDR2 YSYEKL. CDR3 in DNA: TGCGCCAGCAGCCAAGATCGGGGGGCGTTGAACTATGGCTACACCTTC. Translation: CASSQDRGALNYGYTF.

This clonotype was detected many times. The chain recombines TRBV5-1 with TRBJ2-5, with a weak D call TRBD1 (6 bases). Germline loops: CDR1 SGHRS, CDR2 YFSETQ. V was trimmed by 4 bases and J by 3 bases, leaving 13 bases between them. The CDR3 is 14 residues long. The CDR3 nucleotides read TGCGCCAGCAGCGGTGGGGGCCTAAAAGAGACCCAGTACTTC. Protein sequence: CASSGGGLKETQYF.